This entry lists 17 T cell receptor beta chains sequenced from one sample in a study of beta chain features in type 1 diabetes. Their antigens remain unidentified. Study-level points and caveats: Shorter TCRB CDR3s, moderately but significantly so, were found in Type 1 diabetes patients in all four CD4+ subsets.

The authors reverse transcribed all of the isolated RNA, so sequencing captured expressed TCRB transcripts. The assay was immunoSEQ multiplex PCR, and TCRdb's table has in-frame clones only and misses some. The sample records tens of thousands of clones, about 50% being singletons. The specimen was central memory CD4+ T cells from blood. The receptor set was obtained from a man younger than 45 with type 1 diabetes.

This clone was seen a single time. The V gene is TRBV5-1, the J gene TRBJ1-2; 9 bases line up with TRBD1. CDR1 is SGHRS and CDR2 is YFSETQ in the germline V gene. CDR3 length: 15 residues. J was trimmed by 6 bases and V by 0 bases; bases with no gene match: 6. This chain's CDR3 is CASSLAPGQGNGYTF. The CDR3 DNA sequence: TGCGCCAGCAGCTTGGCTCCCGGACAGGGGAATGGCTACACCTTC.

Many counts were recorded for this clone. This chain connects TRBV5-4 to TRBJ2-2, with D perhaps TRBD1 (6 bases). Trimming shortened V by 0 bases and J by 6 bases, and 15 bases separated the two germline ends. This CDR3 comprises 16 residues. CDR1 and CDR2 (germline): SGHNT, YYREEE (reference sequence). CDR3 nucleotides: TGTGCCAGCAGCTTGGCCAGGGGCGAAGGCTCCGGGGAGCTGTTTTTT. It specifies CASSLARGEGSGELFF.

The V and J genes are TRBV29-1 and TRBJ2-3; TRBD1 agrees at 7 bases. This CDR3 is built from 13 residues. Losses at the gene ends were 7 bases for V and 1 base for J; bases not matched to a gene: 5. Germline loops: CDR1 SQVTM, CDR2 ANQGSEA. The CDR3 loop reads CSDRQGGTDTQYF. DNA for the CDR3: TGCAGCGACCGGCAGGGGGGCACAGATACGCAGTATTTT.

This rearrangement joins TRBV5-1 to TRBJ2-1; 7 bases agree with TRBD1. The CDR3 is 14 residues long. CDR1 is SGHRS and CDR2 is YFSETQ in the germline V gene. J was trimmed by 6 bases and V by 0 bases; bases with no gene match: 3. The CDR3 coding sequence is TGCGCCAGCAGCTTGGGTGACAGGGTCAATGAGCAGTTCTTC. As protein: CASSLGDRVNEQFF.

This clone was seen once. This rearrangement joins TRBV4-2 to TRBJ1-4; D is possibly TRBD1 (5 bases). From germline, CDR1 is LGHNA and CDR2 YNFKEQ. This CDR3 has 14 amino acids. The germline V and J ends were trimmed by 0 bases and 8 bases, with 10 bases remaining between them. This chain's CDR3 is CASSQEDSAEKLFF. The CDR3 nucleotides read TGTGCCAGCAGCCAAGAAGACAGCGCGGAAAAACTGTTTTTT.

The chain links TRBV19 to TRBJ1-2; no firm D call. The CDR3 contains 15 residues. CDR1 is LNHDA, CDR2 SQIVND, per germline (reference sequence). Trimming removed 4 bases at V and 0 bases at J, with 12 bases between. CDR3 in DNA: TGTGCCAGTAGTACCCGCGGGGAAGCTAACTATGGCTACACCTTC. Translated: CASSTRGEANYGYTF. The full variable domain, completed using reference TRBV19 and TRBJ1-2, is DGGITQSPKYLFRKEGQNVTLSCEQNLNHDAMYWYRQDPGQGLRLIYYSQIVNDFQKGDIAEGYSVSREKKESFPLTVTSAQKNPTAFYLCASSTRGEANYGYTFGSGTRLTVV.

V usage is TRBV5-1 and J usage is TRBJ2-7, with TRBD2 identical over 14 bases. The ends lost 4 bases at V and 4 bases at J; junction bases unmatched: 7. The germline V gene has CDR1 SGHRS and CDR2 YFSETQ. The CDR3 consists of 16 residues. In DNA, the CDR3 is TGCGCCAGCAGCCCGGGACTAGCGGGAGTGGGGTACGAGCAGTACTTC. As protein: CASSPGLAGVGYEQYF.

This clone was observed a few times. V is TRBV19 and J is TRBJ2-3, with TRBD1 identical over 10 bases. Germline values: CDR1 LNHDA, CDR2 SQIVND (reference sequence). The junction had 12 bases not matched to a gene; V was cut back by 6 bases and J by 6 bases. The CDR3 contains 16 residues. Written as DNA, the CDR3 is TGTGCCAGTAGCCGGGGCCAGGGACAGGGGACGGATACGCAGTATTTT. This translates into CASSRGQGQGTDTQYF.

This chain uses TRBV29-1 with TRBJ2-7; 11 bases are shared with TRBD2. The CDR3 runs to 14 residues. The J segment lost 3 bases and the V segment lost 6 bases, leaving 7 bases of the junction unmatched. Germline CDR1 reads SQVTM; CDR2 reads ANQGSEA. The CDR3 DNA reads as TGCAGCGTAGCCGCCGGGACTAGCGGCTACGAGCAGTACTTC. The encoded protein is CSVAAGTSGYEQYF.

This clone has only a few counts. The chain recombines TRBV18 with TRBJ2-7; 9 bases agree with TRBD1. The CDR3 runs 14 residues. Losses at the gene ends were 3 bases for V and 6 bases for J; bases not matched to a gene: 6. Germline CDR1 is KGHSH and CDR2 is LQKENI. CDR3 sequence: CASSPGTGYGEQYF. Written as DNA, the CDR3 is TGTGCCAGCTCACCCGGGACAGGGTACGGCGAGCAGTACTTC.

This clone was recorded a few times. V and J are TRBV5-4 and TRBJ2-6; tentatively, D is TRBD1 (5 bases). This CDR3 spans 17 amino acids. Germline CDR1 and CDR2: SGHNT and YYREEE (reference sequence). With 2 bases removed from V and 4 bases from J, the gap between germline ends came to 16 bases. CDR3 protein: CASSFGRARLGANVLTF. The CDR3 DNA is TGTGCCAGCAGCTTCGGCAGGGCTAGGCTCGGGGCCAACGTCCTGACTTTC.

The genes are TRBV19 and TRBJ2-5; D unclear. The CDR3 length is 15 residues. Germline-derived CDR1 and CDR2 are LNHDA and SQIVND (reference sequence). Trimming took off 3 bases at V and 2 bases at J, with 13 bases between the two ends. CDR3 in amino acids: CASSISRRLQETQYF. DNA of the CDR3: TGTGCCAGTAGTATCTCTAGGCGGTTGCAAGAGACCCAGTACTTC. The full variable domain, with the rest looked up from reference TRBV19 and TRBJ2-5, is DGGITQSPKYLFRKEGQNVTLSCEQNLNHDAMYWYRQDPGQGLRLIYYSQIVNDFQKGDIAEGYSVSREKKESFPLTVTSAQKNPTAFYLCASSISRRLQETQYFGPGTRLLVL.

This chain links TRBV29-1 with TRBJ1-1, with D possibly being TRBD1 (6 bases). The CDR3 covers 11 residues. Trimming stripped 7 bases from V and 3 bases from J, with 9 bases between. Germline CDR1 and CDR2: SQVTM and ANQGSEA. CDR3 in DNA: TGCAGCGGGAACAGGGACACTGAAGCTTTCTTT. Protein product: CSGNRDTEAFF.

The chain joins TRBV5-1 to TRBJ1-1, with D possibly TRBD1 on 5 matching bases. The CDR3 spans 16 residues. V lost 4 bases and J 3 bases, leaving 19 bases between the germline ends. The germline CDR1 and CDR2 sequences are SGHRS and YFSETQ. The CDR3 bases are TGCGCCAGCAGCAGAGCGGGGGGACGGTCCCACACTGAAGCTTTCTTT. Translated: CASSRAGGRSHTEAFF.

In its sample, this clone was seen a few times. The rearrangement uses TRBV6-5 and TRBJ2-3, with D tentatively TRBD1 (5 bases). V lost 2 bases, J lost 6 bases, and 9 bases lay in between. This CDR3 has 13 amino acids. CDR1 MNHEY and CDR2 SVGAGI come from the germline V gene. CDR3 DNA sequence: TGTGCCAGCAGTTACGGGGCAGCGGATACGCAGTATTTT. Protein product: CASSYGAADTQYF.

The chain carries TRBV5-6 and TRBJ2-3; D is possibly TRBD2 (6 bases). CDR3 length: 14 amino acids. The V and J ends lost 2 bases and 8 bases respectively, with 15 bases between them. Germline-derived CDR1 and CDR2 are SGHDT and YYEEEE. The CDR3 here is CASSFQATGGTQYF. CDR3 in DNA: TGTGCCAGCAGCTTCCAGGCGACCGGGGGTACGCAGTATTTT.

The V and J genes are TRBV19 and TRBJ2-7; TRBD2 agrees at 9 bases. The CDR3 is 15 amino acids. In germline, CDR1 is LNHDA, CDR2 SQIVND (reference sequence). The V and J ends lost 7 bases and 0 bases, in that order; junction bases with no gene match: 7. In nucleotides, the CDR3 is TGTGCCAGTACCCCGACTAGCGGTATCTCCTACGAGCAGTACTTC. This gives the protein CASTPTSGISYEQYF.